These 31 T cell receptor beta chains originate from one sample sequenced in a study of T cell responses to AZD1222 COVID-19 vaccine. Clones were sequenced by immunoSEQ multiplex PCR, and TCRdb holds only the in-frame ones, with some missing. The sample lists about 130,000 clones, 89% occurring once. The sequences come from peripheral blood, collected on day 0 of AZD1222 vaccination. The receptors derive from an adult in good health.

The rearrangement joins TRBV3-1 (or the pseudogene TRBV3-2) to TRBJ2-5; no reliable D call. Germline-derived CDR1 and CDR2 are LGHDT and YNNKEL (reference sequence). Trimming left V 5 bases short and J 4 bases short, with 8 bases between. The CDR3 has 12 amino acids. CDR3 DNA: TGTGCCAGCAGCTCAACGCTAGAGACCCAGTACTTC. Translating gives CASSSTLETQYF.

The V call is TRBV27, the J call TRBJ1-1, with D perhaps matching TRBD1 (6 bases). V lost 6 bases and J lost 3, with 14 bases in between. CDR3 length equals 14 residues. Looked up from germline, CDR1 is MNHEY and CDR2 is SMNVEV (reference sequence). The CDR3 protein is CASSLATGYTEAFF. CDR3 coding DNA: TGTGCCAGCAGCCTAGCTACAGGGTACACTGAAGCTTTCTTT.

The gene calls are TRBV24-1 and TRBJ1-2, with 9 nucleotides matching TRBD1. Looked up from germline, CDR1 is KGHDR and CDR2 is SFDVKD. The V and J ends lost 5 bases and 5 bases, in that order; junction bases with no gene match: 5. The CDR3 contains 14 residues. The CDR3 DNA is TGTGCCACCAGTGCCGGGGACAGGGTTTATGGCTACACCTTC. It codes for CATSAGDRVYGYTF.

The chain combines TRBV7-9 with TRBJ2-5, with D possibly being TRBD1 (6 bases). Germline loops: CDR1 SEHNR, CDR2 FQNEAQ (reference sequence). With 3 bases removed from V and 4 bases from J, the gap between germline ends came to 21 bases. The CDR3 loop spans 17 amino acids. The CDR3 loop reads CASSFNKDRREGETQYF. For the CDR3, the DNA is TGTGCCAGCAGCTTTAATAAGGACAGAAGAGAGGGAGAGACCCAGTACTTC.

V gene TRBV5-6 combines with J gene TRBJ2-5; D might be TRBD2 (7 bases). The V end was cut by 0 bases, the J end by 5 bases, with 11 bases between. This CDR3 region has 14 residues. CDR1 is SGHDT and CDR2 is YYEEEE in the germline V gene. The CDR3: CASSLGRGGETQYF. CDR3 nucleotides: TGTGCCAGCAGCTTGGGCAGGGGAGGGGAGACCCAGTACTTC.

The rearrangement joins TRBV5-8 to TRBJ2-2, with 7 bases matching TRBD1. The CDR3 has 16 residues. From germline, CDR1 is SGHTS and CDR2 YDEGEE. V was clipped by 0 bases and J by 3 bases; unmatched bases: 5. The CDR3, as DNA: TGTGCCAGCAGCTTGGACGGGACAGTATACACCGGGGAGCTGTTTTTT. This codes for CASSLDGTVYTGELFF.

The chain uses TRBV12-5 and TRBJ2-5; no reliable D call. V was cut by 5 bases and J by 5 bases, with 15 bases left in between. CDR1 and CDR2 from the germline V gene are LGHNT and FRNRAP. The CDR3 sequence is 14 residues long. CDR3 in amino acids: CASGPQALGETQYF. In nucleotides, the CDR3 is TGTGCTAGTGGTCCACAAGCGCTGGGGGAGACCCAGTACTTC.

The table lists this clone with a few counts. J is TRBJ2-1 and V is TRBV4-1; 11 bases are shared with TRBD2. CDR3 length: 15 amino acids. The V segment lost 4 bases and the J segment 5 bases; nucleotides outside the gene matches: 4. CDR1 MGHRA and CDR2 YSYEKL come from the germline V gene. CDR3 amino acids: CASSRELAGDNEQFF. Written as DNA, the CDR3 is TGCGCCAGCAGCCGCGAACTAGCGGGAGACAATGAGCAGTTCTTC.

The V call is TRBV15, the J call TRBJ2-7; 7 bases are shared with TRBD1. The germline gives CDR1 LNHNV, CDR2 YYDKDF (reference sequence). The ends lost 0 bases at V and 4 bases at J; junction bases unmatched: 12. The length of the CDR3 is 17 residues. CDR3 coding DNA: TGTGCCACCAGCAGAGATGGGGGACAGTGGATTCGGTACGAGCAGTACTTC. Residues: CATSRDGGQWIRYEQYF.

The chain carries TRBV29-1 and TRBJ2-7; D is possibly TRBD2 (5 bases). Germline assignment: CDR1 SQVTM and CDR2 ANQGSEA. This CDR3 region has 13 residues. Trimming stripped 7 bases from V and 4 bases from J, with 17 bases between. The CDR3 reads CSAQTTGIYEQYF. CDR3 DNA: TGCAGCGCACAAACCACGGGAATTTACGAGCAGTACTTC.

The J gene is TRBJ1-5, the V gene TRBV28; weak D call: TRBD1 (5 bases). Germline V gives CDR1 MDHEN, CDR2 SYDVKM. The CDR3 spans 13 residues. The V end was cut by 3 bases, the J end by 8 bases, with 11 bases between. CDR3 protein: CASSLGGLEPQHF. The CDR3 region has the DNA TGTGCCAGCAGTTTGGGGGGTTTGGAGCCCCAGCATTTT. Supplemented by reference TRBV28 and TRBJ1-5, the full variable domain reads DVKVTQSSRYLVKRTGEKVFLECVQDMDHENMFWYRQDPGLGLRLIYFSYDVKMKEKGDIPEGYSVSREKKERFSLILESASTNQTSMYLCASSLGGLEPQHFGDGTRLSIL.

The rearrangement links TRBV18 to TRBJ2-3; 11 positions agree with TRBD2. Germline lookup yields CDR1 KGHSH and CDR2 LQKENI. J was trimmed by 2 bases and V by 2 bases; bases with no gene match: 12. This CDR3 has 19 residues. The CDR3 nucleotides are TGTGCCAGCTCACCAAGGCTAGCGGGAGGCCAAAAAACCACAGATACGCAGTATTTT. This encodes CASSPRLAGGQKTTDTQYF.

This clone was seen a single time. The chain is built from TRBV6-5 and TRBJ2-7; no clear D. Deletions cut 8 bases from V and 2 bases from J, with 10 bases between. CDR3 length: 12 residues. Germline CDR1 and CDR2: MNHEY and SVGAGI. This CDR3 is CASRPRTYEQYF. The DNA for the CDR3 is TGTGCCAGCCGCCCGAGAACCTACGAGCAGTACTTC.

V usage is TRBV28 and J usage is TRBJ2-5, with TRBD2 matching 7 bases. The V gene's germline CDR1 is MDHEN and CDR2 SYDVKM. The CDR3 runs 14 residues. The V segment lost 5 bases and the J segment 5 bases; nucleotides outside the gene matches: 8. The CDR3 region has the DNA TGTGCCAGCAGTCTAGGGTCCGGGGGGGAGACCCAGTACTTC. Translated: CASSLGSGGETQYF.

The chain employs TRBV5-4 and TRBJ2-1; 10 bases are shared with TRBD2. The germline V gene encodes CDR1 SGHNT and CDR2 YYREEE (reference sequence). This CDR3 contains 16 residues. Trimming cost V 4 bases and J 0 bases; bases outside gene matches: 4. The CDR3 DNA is TGTGCCAGCAGCGTGTCTAGCGGGAGCTCCTACAATGAGCAGTTCTTC. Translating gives CASSVSSGSSYNEQFF.

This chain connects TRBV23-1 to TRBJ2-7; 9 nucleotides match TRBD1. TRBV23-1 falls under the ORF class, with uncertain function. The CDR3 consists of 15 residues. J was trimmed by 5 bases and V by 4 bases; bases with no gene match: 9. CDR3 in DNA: TGCGCCAGCAGTCTATGCCGGGACAGGGCCCACGAGCAGTACTTC. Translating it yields CASSLCRDRAHEQYF.

This CDR3 is CASSPAWGNTEAFF. The CDR3 coding sequence is TGTGCCAGCAGCCCGGCCTGGGGAAACACTGAAGCTTTCTTT. The chain has TRBV5-6 and TRBJ1-1; D ambiguous. There are 14 residues in the CDR3. Germline lookup yields CDR1 SGHDT and CDR2 YYEEEE. V was clipped by 4 bases and J by 2 bases, with 12 bases between them.

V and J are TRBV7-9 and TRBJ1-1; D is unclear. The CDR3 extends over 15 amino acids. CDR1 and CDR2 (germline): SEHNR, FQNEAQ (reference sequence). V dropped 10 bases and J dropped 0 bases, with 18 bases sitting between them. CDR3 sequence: CANSGKIMMNTEAFF. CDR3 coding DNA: TGTGCCAACTCCGGGAAGATAATGATGAACACTGAAGCTTTCTTT.

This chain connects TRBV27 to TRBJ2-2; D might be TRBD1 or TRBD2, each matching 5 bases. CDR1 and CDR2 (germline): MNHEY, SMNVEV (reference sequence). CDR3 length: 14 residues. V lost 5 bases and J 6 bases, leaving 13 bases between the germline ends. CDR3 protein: CASSAVLGPGELFF. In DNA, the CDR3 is TGTGCCAGCAGTGCGGTACTGGGACCCGGGGAGCTGTTTTTT.

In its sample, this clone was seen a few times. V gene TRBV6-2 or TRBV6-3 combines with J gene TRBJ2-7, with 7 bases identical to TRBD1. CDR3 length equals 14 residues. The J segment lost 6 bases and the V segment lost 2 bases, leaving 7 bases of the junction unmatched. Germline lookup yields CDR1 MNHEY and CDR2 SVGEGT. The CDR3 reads CASSYPTGFREQYF. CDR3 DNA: TGTGCCAGCAGTTACCCGACAGGGTTTCGCGAGCAGTACTTC.

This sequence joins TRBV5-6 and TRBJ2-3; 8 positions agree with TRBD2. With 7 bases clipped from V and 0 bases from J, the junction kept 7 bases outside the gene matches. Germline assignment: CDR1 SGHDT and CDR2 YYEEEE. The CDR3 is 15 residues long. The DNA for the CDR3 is TGTGCCAGCGTTCCCGGGAGGGGAAGCACAGATACGCAGTATTTT. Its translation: CASVPGRGSTDTQYF.

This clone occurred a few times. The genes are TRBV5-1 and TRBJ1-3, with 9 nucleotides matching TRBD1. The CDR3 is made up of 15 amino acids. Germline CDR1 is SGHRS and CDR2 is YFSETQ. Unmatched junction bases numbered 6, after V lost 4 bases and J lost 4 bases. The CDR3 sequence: CASSVGDREGNTIYF. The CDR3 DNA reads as TGCGCCAGCAGCGTGGGGGACAGGGAAGGAAACACCATATATTTT.

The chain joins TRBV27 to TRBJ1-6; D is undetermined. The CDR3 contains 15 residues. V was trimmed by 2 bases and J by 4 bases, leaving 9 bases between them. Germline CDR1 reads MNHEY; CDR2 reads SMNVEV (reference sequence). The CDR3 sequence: CASSLGASYNSPLHF. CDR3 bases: TGTGCCAGCAGTTTAGGAGCGTCTTATAATTCACCCCTCCACTTT.

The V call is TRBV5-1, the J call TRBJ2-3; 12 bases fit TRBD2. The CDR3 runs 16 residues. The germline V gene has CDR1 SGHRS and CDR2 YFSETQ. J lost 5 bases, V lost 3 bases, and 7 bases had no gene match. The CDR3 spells CASSSASGRARDTQYF. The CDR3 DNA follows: TGCGCCAGCAGCTCAGCTAGCGGGAGGGCCAGAGATACGCAGTATTTT. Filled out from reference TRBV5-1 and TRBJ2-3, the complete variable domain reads KAGVTQTPRYLIKTRGQQVTLSCSPISGHRSVSWYQQTPGQGLQFLFEYFSETQRNKGNFPGRFSGRQFSNSRSEMNVSTLELGDSALYLCASSSASGRARDTQYFGPGTRLTVL.

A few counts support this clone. In nucleotides, the CDR3 is TGTGCCAGCAGCCCTTGGACAGGGGGAAATACTTCACCCCTCCACTTT. This translates into CASSPWTGGNTSPLHF. V is TRBV7-8 and J is TRBJ1-6; 10 bases match TRBD1. V shed 5 bases and J 9 bases; nucleotides not matched to a gene: 10. The CDR3 runs 16 residues. Germline lookup yields CDR1 SGHVS and CDR2 FQNEAQ.

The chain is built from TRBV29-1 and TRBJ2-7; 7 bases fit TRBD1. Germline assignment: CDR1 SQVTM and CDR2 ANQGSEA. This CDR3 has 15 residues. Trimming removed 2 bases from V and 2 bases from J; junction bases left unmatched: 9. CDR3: CSVEHRDRGAYEQYF. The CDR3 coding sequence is TGCAGCGTTGAACACCGGGACAGAGGTGCCTACGAGCAGTACTTC.

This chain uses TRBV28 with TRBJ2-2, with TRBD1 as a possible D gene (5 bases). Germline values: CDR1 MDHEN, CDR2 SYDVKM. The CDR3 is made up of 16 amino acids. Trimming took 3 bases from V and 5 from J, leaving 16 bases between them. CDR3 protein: CASSFPSTGRTGELFF. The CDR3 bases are TGTGCCAGCAGTTTCCCCTCTACAGGAAGGACCGGGGAGCTGTTTTTT.

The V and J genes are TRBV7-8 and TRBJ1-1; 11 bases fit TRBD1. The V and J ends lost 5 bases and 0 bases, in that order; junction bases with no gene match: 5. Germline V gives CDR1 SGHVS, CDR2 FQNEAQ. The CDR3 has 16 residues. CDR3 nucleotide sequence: TGTGCCAGCAGCCTCGGGACAGGGGGATTGAACACTGAAGCTTTCTTT. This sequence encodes CASSLGTGGLNTEAFF.

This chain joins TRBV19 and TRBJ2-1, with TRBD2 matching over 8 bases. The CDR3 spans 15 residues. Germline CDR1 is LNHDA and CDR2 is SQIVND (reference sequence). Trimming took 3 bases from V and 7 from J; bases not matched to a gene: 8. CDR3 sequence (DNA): TGTGCCAGTAGTATTTTGCTAGCGGGTAATAATGAGCAGTTCTTC. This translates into CASSILLAGNNEQFF. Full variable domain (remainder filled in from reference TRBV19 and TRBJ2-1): DGGITQSPKYLFRKEGQNVTLSCEQNLNHDAMYWYRQDPGQGLRLIYYSQIVNDFQKGDIAEGYSVSREKKESFPLTVTSAQKNPTAFYLCASSILLAGNNEQFFGPGTRLTVL.

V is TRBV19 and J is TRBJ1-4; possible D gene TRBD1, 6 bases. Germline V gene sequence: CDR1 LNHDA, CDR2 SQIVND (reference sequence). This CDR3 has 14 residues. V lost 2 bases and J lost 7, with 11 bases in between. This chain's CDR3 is CASSIPGGREKLFF. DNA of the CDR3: TGTGCCAGTAGTATACCCGGGGGCCGTGAAAAACTGTTTTTT.

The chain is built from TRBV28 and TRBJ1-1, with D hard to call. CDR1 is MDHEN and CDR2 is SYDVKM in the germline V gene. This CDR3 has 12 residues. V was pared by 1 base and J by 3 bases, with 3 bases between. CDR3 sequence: CASSLSHTEAFF. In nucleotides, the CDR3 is TGTGCCAGCAGTTTATCCCACACTGAAGCTTTCTTT.